The clone carrying this T cell receptor beta chain occurred once. Clones were read by immunoSEQ multiplex PCR, and TCRdb kept only the in-frame ones, dropping some. The sample consists of fewer than 300,000 clones, just over 85% of them appearing once. J was trimmed by 5 bases and V by 1 base; bases with no gene match: 6. Germline values: CDR1 LGHDT, CDR2 YNNKEL (reference sequence). The CDR3 covers 16 residues. This specimen comes from a study of blood T cell repertoires in COVID-19. Study-wide context: The United States, Italy and Spain were the sources of the acute and convalescent COVID-19 samples. Sample material is recorded as cDNA or gDNA derived from T cells, B-cell-depleted T cells, or PBMCs.

V gene TRBV3-1 (or the pseudogene TRBV3-2) combines with J gene TRBJ2-1; 9 bases fit TRBD2. Sequencing was done on a sample of peripheral blood. This receptor was obtained from a man aged 50-60 years with COVID-19, enrolled during active disease. The CDR3 DNA reads TGTGCCAGCAGCCAAGTTCAAGCGGGAGGTAACAATGAGCAGTTCTTC. As protein: CASSQVQAGGNNEQFF.